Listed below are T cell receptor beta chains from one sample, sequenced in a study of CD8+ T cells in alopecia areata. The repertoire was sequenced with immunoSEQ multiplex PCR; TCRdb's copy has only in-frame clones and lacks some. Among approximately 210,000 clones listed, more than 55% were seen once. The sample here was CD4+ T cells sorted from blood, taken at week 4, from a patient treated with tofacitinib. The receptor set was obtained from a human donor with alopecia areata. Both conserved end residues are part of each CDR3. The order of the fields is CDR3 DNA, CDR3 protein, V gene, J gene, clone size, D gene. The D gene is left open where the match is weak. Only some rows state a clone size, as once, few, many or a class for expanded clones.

TGTGCCTGGAGACTTACCGGGACTCCTCGGGGTGGCTACACCTTC	CAWRLTGTPRGGYTF	TRBV30	TRBJ1-2	NA	NA
TGTGCCAGCAGCCCCCCGGCCCAAGGAAACGAGCAGTACTTC	CASSPPAQGNEQYF	TRBV28	TRBJ2-7	few	NA
TGTGCCAGCACCTGGGGTTGCTATGGCTACACCTTC	CASTWGCYGYTF	TRBV9	TRBJ1-2	few	NA
TGTGCCAGCAGCCAAGAACGGCGACTAGCGGGGAGCACAGATACGCAGTATTTT	CASSQERRLAGSTDTQYF	TRBV4-2	TRBJ2-3	NA	TRBD2
TGTGCCAGCAGCTTTACGGGGTTGGGAGAGACCCAGTACTTC	CASSFTGLGETQYF	TRBV7-9	TRBJ2-5	few	NA
TGTGCCAGCAGCCCGGATTATCAGCCCCAGCATTTT	CASSPDYQPQHF	TRBV7-9	TRBJ1-5	NA	NA
TGCGCCAGCAGCTTGACTCAGCGGACTAACGAGCAGTACTTC	CASSLTQRTNEQYF	TRBV5-1	TRBJ2-7	NA	NA
TGTGCTAGTGGTTTGGGGGGACTAGCGGCCACAGATACGCAGTATTTT	CASGLGGLAATDTQYF	TRBV12-5	TRBJ2-3	few	TRBD2
TGTGCCAGCAGCTTAAGGGGGCGAGGGATGGAAAACATTCAGTACTTC	CASSLRGRGMENIQYF	TRBV7-9	TRBJ2-4	NA	TRBD1
TGTGCCAGCAGCTTAGAAGGCAGATCCTCCTACGAGCAGTACTTC	CASSLEGRSSYEQYF	TRBV7-2	TRBJ2-7	once	NA
TGCAGCGTTGTCTCCACAGGGGGCGGGGAGCAGTACTTC	CSVVSTGGGEQYF	TRBV29-1	TRBJ2-7	once	TRBD1
TGCGCCAGCAGCGAGACAGGAAACTATGGCTACACCTTC	CASSETGNYGYTF	TRBV5-1	TRBJ1-2	few	NA
TGTGCCAGCAGTGACGGCCCACGCGGGGAGCAGTACTTC	CASSDGPRGEQYF	TRBV25-1	TRBJ2-7	once	NA
TGCGCCAGCAGTTACGGGACAGCCTTCAGCTCCTATAATTCACCCCTCCACTTT	CASSYGTAFSSYNSPLHF	TRBV5-1	TRBJ1-6	once	TRBD1
TGTGCCATCAGTGAGCGGGACAGGGCGATTTACGAGCAGTACTTC	CAISERDRAIYEQYF	TRBV10-3	TRBJ2-7	few	TRBD1
TGTGGTGAAGAGGAAAATAGCAATCAGCCCCAGCATTTT	CGEEENSNQPQHF	TRBV6-5	TRBJ1-5	NA	NA
TGCAGCGTTGAAGAAGGCAGGGGCCATACCTACAATGAGCAGTTCTTC	CSVEEGRGHTYNEQFF	TRBV29-1	TRBJ2-1	few	NA
TGTGCCAGCAGCAGACAAGAGACCCAGTACTTC	CASSRQETQYF	TRBV7-9	TRBJ2-5	NA	NA
TGCGCCAGCAGCGGGACAGGGGAATATGGCTACACCTTC	CASSGTGEYGYTF	TRBV5-1	TRBJ1-2	few	TRBD1
TGTGCCTGTGCCGGGACTCGCAATTCACCCCTCCACTTT	CACAGTRNSPLHF	TRBV30	TRBJ1-6	NA	NA
TGCAGCGTTGATTCAGGTGATACGCAGTATTTT	CSVDSGDTQYF	TRBV29-1	TRBJ2-3	NA	NA
TGTGCCTGGAGTGTACGGCGGGGGGAGCAGTACTTC	CAWSVRRGEQYF	TRBV30	TRBJ2-7	NA	TRBD2
TGCGCCAGCAGCATACAAGAGACCCAGTACTTC	CASSIQETQYF	TRBV5-1	TRBJ2-5	few	NA
TGCGCCAGCAGCCAAGACCGGGACACTGAAGCTTTCTTT	CASSQDRDTEAFF	TRBV4-3	TRBJ1-1	NA	NA
TGCAGCGTTGCCTCCCGGACAGGGGTGATCACAGATACGCAGTATTTT	CSVASRTGVITDTQYF	TRBV29-1	TRBJ2-3	NA	TRBD1
TGTGCCAGCAGCGTATCTCCCCCGAGCGATGAGCAGTTCTTC	CASSVSPPSDEQFF	TRBV9	TRBJ2-1	once	NA
TGCGCCAGCAGCCGAAGAGACACGGGAAAACTGTTTTTT	CASSRRDTGKLFF	TRBV4-3	TRBJ1-4	NA	NA
TGTGCCAGCAGCCAAGATTTGGGTGTGATGGAGACCCAGTACTTC	CASSQDLGVMETQYF	TRBV14	TRBJ2-5	NA	NA
TGTGCCAGCAGTTCGATCCAGGGAGTTGTTGAAAAACTGTTTTTT	CASSSIQGVVEKLFF	TRBV7-2	TRBJ1-4	NA	NA
TGTGCCTGGAGGGGCGGGGGAGGCTACACCTTC	CAWRGGGGYTF	TRBV30	TRBJ1-2	NA	NA
TGTGCCAGCAGCCAATTGGGAGAGGAAAAACTGTTTTTT	CASSQLGEEKLFF	TRBV5-4	TRBJ1-4	NA	NA
TGCAGCGTTGACGAGACCCAGTACTTC	CSVDETQYF	TRBV29-1	TRBJ2-5	few	NA
TGTGCCAGCAGTTTCGGGGGCGGGCAGTTCTTC	CASSFGGGQFF	TRBV28	TRBJ2-1	NA	NA
TGTGCCTGGAGTGCCTTACGGACTAGCGGGGTACAAGAGACCCAGTACTTC	CAWSALRTSGVQETQYF	TRBV30	TRBJ2-5	NA	TRBD2
TGTGCCAGCAGCTTGGGGGGGTTGTTCTCCGGAAACACCATATATTTT	CASSLGGLFSGNTIYF	TRBV5-6	TRBJ1-3	once	NA
TGTGCCAGCAGTGTGGCGAGGCCCATGAACACTGAAGCTTTCTTT	CASSVARPMNTEAFF	TRBV25-1	TRBJ1-1	once	NA
TGTGCCTGGAGTCTGACAGGGGCCCAGACAAAAGCTTTCTTT	CAWSLTGAQTKAFF	TRBV30	TRBJ1-1	NA	TRBD1
TGTGCCAGCCAGGGGGCCTACTCCTACGAGCAGTACTTC	CASQGAYSYEQYF	TRBV27	TRBJ2-7	NA	TRBD1
TGTGCCAGCAGCACAGGGTATACTAATGAAAAACTGTTTTTT	CASSTGYTNEKLFF	TRBV7-9	TRBJ1-4	few	NA
TGTGCCCCCGAGGGCACAGATACGCAGTATTTT	CAPEGTDTQYF	TRBV7-9	TRBJ2-3	NA	NA
TGTGCCAGCAGCTTAGAATGGGCAGGGTCGCGCTATGGCTACACCTTC	CASSLEWAGSRYGYTF	TRBV7-2	TRBJ1-2	few	NA
TGTGCCAGTACACTGTGGGAATCTGGGGCCAACGTCCTGACTTTC	CASTLWESGANVLTF	TRBV19	TRBJ2-6	NA	NA
TGCAGCGTCGCCCCACAGGGGAGCACAGATACGCAGTATTTT	CSVAPQGSTDTQYF	TRBV29-1	TRBJ2-3	NA	TRBD1
TGCAGCGCCTCTAGCGGGGGGGCGTCTAGCACAGATACGCAGTATTTT	CSASSGGASSTDTQYF	TRBV29-1	TRBJ2-3	few	TRBD2
TGTGCCAGCTCACCTCCTTCCGGGACAGGGGGCGAGCAGTACTTC	CASSPPSGTGGEQYF	TRBV18	TRBJ2-7	NA	TRBD1